Listed below are T cell receptor beta chains from one sample, sequenced in a study of T-cell memory formation after mild COVID-19. TCRdb ran MiXCR on the 5' RACE reads and lists one entry per CDR3 protein. The sample carries fewer than 300,000 distinct CDR3 sequences, over 15% recorded once. Sequencing used PBMCs or a T cell subset sorted from them (not recorded which). These receptors all stem from a man between 18 and 35 years old who had mild COVID-19 (a few samples of this study predate the infection). Cell type and time point are not known. The CDR3 runs from the conserved cysteine through the conserved F or W. Fields, in order: V gene, J gene, CDR3 length, CDR3 protein.

V gene: TRBV7-9
J gene: TRBJ2-2
CDR3 length: 15
CDR3 protein: CASSIPGQPTGELFF

V gene: TRBV5-1
J gene: TRBJ2-1
CDR3 length: 17
CDR3 protein: CASSSPTLGTSGNEQFF

V gene: TRBV24-1
J gene: TRBJ2-1
CDR3 length: 13
CDR3 protein: CATSGSGYNEQFF

V gene: TRBV6-5
J gene: TRBJ1-1
CDR3 length: 15
CDR3 protein: CASSYPSGPNTEAFF

V gene: TRBV4-1
J gene: TRBJ1-5
CDR3 length: 16
CDR3 protein: CASSQGWRPGNQPQHF

V gene: TRBV7-2
J gene: TRBJ2-1
CDR3 length: 16
CDR3 protein: CASSLIARSSYNEQFF

V gene: TRBV3-1
J gene: TRBJ1-2
CDR3 length: 13
CDR3 protein: CASSRAGAYGYTF

V gene: TRBV6-6
J gene: TRBJ1-2
CDR3 length: 13
CDR3 protein: CASSYRTGDGYTF

V gene: TRBV12-3/TRBV12-4
J gene: TRBJ2-4
CDR3 length: 14
CDR3 protein: CASTLKGEGNIQYF

V gene: TRBV20-1
J gene: TRBJ1-2
CDR3 length: 11
CDR3 protein: CSAGDRNGYTF

V gene: TRBV5-5
J gene: TRBJ2-7
CDR3 length: 15
CDR3 protein: CASSFSGQGAYEQYF

V gene: TRBV7-7
J gene: TRBJ2-5
CDR3 length: 16
CDR3 protein: CASSPRTSGGHETQYF

V gene: TRBV7-8
J gene: TRBJ1-2
CDR3 length: 14
CDR3 protein: CASSLRLGHYGYTF

V gene: TRBV29-1
J gene: TRBJ1-1
CDR3 length: 13
CDR3 protein: CSVVGFENTEAFF

V gene: TRBV7-2
J gene: TRBJ2-3
CDR3 length: 16
CDR3 protein: CASSLGDRLSTDTQYF

V gene: TRBV28
J gene: TRBJ2-5
CDR3 length: 14
CDR3 protein: CASSLSGGAETQYF

V gene: TRBV5-1
J gene: TRBJ2-3
CDR3 length: 15
CDR3 protein: CASSLVGPSTDTQYF

V gene: TRBV7-2
J gene: TRBJ2-5
CDR3 length: 15
CDR3 protein: CASLDGPYPQETQYF

V gene: TRBV25-1
J gene: TRBJ1-4
CDR3 length: 14
CDR3 protein: CASSVPIGDEKLFF

V gene: TRBV7-9
J gene: TRBJ1-2
CDR3 length: 12
CDR3 protein: CASSLAGQQFTF

V gene: TRBV7-6
J gene: TRBJ2-2
CDR3 length: 14
CDR3 protein: CASSATGGTGELFF

V gene: TRBV5-1
J gene: TRBJ2-3
CDR3 length: 16
CDR3 protein: CASSRVSGEGTDTQYF

V gene: TRBV6-2/TRBV6-3
J gene: TRBJ2-1
CDR3 length: 16
CDR3 protein: CASLSGKESSYNEQFF

V gene: TRBV7-2
J gene: TRBJ2-5
CDR3 length: 16
CDR3 protein: CASSQNPGTMQETQYF

V gene: TRBV7-2
J gene: TRBJ2-3
CDR3 length: 19
CDR3 protein: CASSLLGSPAGGPRDTQYF

V gene: TRBV7-2
J gene: TRBJ1-2
CDR3 length: 15
CDR3 protein: CASSLARGPNYGYTF

V gene: TRBV7-9
J gene: TRBJ2-2
CDR3 length: 15
CDR3 protein: CASKIGGANTGELFF

V gene: TRBV6-2/TRBV6-3
J gene: TRBJ1-1
CDR3 length: 14
CDR3 protein: CASSYIGGQTEAFF

V gene: TRBV29-1
J gene: TRBJ2-5
CDR3 length: 15
CDR3 protein: CSVEGWAVLEGTQYF

V gene: TRBV11-2
J gene: TRBJ2-6
CDR3 length: 13
CDR3 protein: CASSLEVANVLTF

V gene: TRBV5-1
J gene: TRBJ2-2
CDR3 length: 15
CDR3 protein: CASSLADSLTGELFF

V gene: TRBV7-8
J gene: TRBJ2-2
CDR3 length: 14
CDR3 protein: CASRRRGNTGELFF

V gene: TRBV6-2/TRBV6-3
J gene: TRBJ2-7
CDR3 length: 14
CDR3 protein: CASSTPGTGDEQYF

V gene: TRBV27
J gene: TRBJ2-1
CDR3 length: 15
CDR3 protein: CASSPGLAPNNEQFF

V gene: TRBV7-2
J gene: TRBJ2-3
CDR3 length: 15
CDR3 protein: CASSLDYFSTDTQYF

V gene: TRBV7-3
J gene: TRBJ2-5
CDR3 length: 16
CDR3 protein: CASSLNGPEYQETQYF

V gene: TRBV18
J gene: TRBJ2-3
CDR3 length: 12
CDR3 protein: CASSPAPDTQYF

V gene: TRBV29-1
J gene: TRBJ1-2
CDR3 length: 15
CDR3 protein: CSVKPLTGANYGYTF

V gene: TRBV20-1
J gene: TRBJ1-5
CDR3 length: 15
CDR3 protein: CSARPPGRVDQPQHF

V gene: TRBV2
J gene: TRBJ2-4
CDR3 length: 16
CDR3 protein: CASSSLTGTDKNIQYF

V gene: TRBV20-1
J gene: TRBJ2-4
CDR3 length: 11
CDR3 protein: CSATGGDVQYF

V gene: TRBV4-1
J gene: TRBJ1-1
CDR3 length: 14
CDR3 protein: CASSQVVLGHGAFF

V gene: TRBV6-5
J gene: TRBJ2-1
CDR3 length: 14
CDR3 protein: CASSSGQGWDEQFF

V gene: TRBV12-3/TRBV12-4
J gene: TRBJ1-1
CDR3 length: 14
CDR3 protein: CASSFGQGVAEAFF

V gene: TRBV9
J gene: TRBJ2-1
CDR3 length: 16
CDR3 protein: CASSAPGLADYNEQFF

V gene: TRBV7-9
J gene: TRBJ2-4
CDR3 length: 18
CDR3 protein: CASSSTDSSGGPGNIQYF

V gene: TRBV20-1
J gene: TRBJ2-3
CDR3 length: 15
CDR3 protein: CSARATSPSTDTQYF